This TCR beta chain stems from a study of CD8 T cells in Susac syndrome (dated by TCRdb to between 2019 and 2020). Looking at the study overall: Whether CD8+ T cell activation and differentiation in Susac syndrome was antigen driven was tested using repertoire sequencing.

RNA was extracted using the RNeasy kit, and about 0.45 to 1 ug of the RNA was reverse transcribed with random hexamers. The immunoSEQ multiplex PCR assay, covering 54 Vbeta and 13 Jbeta segments, was used to amplify TCR beta CDR3 regions. PCR amplification bias was corrected using a synthetic template baseline for primer optimization and computational correction. The authors' pipeline ran thus. Reads were annotated to V, D and J genes per IMGT and analyzed with immunoSEQ Analyzer, keeping only productive sequences. Clonality was computed as one minus Shannon entropy normalized by log2 of the number of productive unique sequences. For each patient and control, public and private clones were evaluated within the 100 most prevalent clones. Clones were defined as Susac-specific when absent from the healthy and MS cohorts, from fewer than 1,300 published viral clones and from other ImmuneACCESS disease sequences. The public reads were quality trimmed at Q25 with fastp and then assembled into clones with MiXCR by TCRdb, keeping productive beta chains. CDR3 protein sequences are deduplicated, and each keeps its most common genes and DNA. The V and J calls and clone size come from TCRdb's table, not from the authors' own analysis. The sample yields more than 85,000 distinct CDR3 sequences; about 95% were counted once. The ten largest clonotypes hold approximately 0.093% of the sample.

As regards this clonotype: Its antigen remains unidentified. No per-base quality is available; no much larger clone lies one base away.

The paper's findings and limits, for the study overall: The number of individuals in the TCR sequencing and HLA analysis was acknowledged as relatively small.

Peripheral blood CD8+ and CD4+ T cells from healthy donors, Susac syndrome patients and multiple sclerosis patients were profiled by high-throughput TCR beta sequencing. The healthy donors served as controls matched for age and sex. CD8+ TEMRA cells were enriched by FACS, while bulk CD8+ and CD4+ T cells were purified by magnetic negative isolation. Blood was drawn into EDTA tubes, processed within 24 hours, and PBMCs were isolated by density gradient centrifugation. PBMCs intended for TCR sequencing were cryopreserved in liquid nitrogen and were subsequently thawed in a 37 degrees C water bath. The sorted or isolated CD4+, CD8+ and CD8+ TEMRA cells had a purity of 90% or higher. The sequencing sample was made of CD4+ T cells from PBMCs. The sequence derives from a human donor in good health.

The CDR3 sequence is CASSRTWADTQYF. The nucleotide sequence is TGTGCCAGTAGTAGAACGTGGGCAGATACGCAGTATTTT. The receptor chain draws on TRBV19 and TRBJ2-3; the D gene lacks a confident call. Reading from cysteine to phenylalanine, the CDR3 counts 13 amino acids. Of the read, only the CDR3 DNA is kept; its 39 bases are in frame from base 1. Reading the germline V gene (reference sequence) gives CDR1 LNHDA and CDR2 SQIVND. The junction carries 9 bases between V and J, which are trimmed by 4 bases and 4 bases respectively.